One sample yielded the 10 T cell receptor beta chains listed below, sequenced in a study of beta chain features in type 1 diabetes. What these receptors recognize is not known. The entirety of the isolated RNA underwent reverse transcription, so expressed TCRB transcripts were sequenced. Profiling relied on immunoSEQ multiplex PCR, and the TCRdb table lists in-frame clones only, not all of them. The sample lists about 700,000 clones, roughly an eighth occurring once. General study points: Type 1 diabetes patients showed a moderate but significant shortening of TCRB CDR3s in all four CD4+ subsets.

The source material was naive CD4+ T cells from blood. The receptors were sampled from a man aged 18 to 30 with type 1 diabetes.

The chain carries TRBV19 and TRBJ2-3, with 7 nucleotides matching TRBD1. Germline CDR1 LNHDA, CDR2 SQIVND (reference sequence). CDR3 length: 15 amino acids. J lost 0 bases, V lost 5 bases, and 5 bases had no gene match. The CDR3 nucleotides read TGTGCCAGTAGTTTGGGACAGCTTAGCACAGATACGCAGTATTTT. Translated, it gives CASSLGQLSTDTQYF. The full variable domain, completed using reference TRBV19 and TRBJ2-3, is DGGITQSPKYLFRKEGQNVTLSCEQNLNHDAMYWYRQDPGQGLRLIYYSQIVNDFQKGDIAEGYSVSREKKESFPLTVTSAQKNPTAFYLCASSLGQLSTDTQYFGPGTRLTVL.

The chain employs TRBV28 and TRBJ2-6; possible D gene TRBD2, 6 bases. The CDR3 sequence is 16 residues long. Trimming stripped 4 bases from V and 0 bases from J, with 10 bases between. Germline-derived CDR1 and CDR2 are MDHEN and SYDVKM. Here the CDR3 reads CASSYAGLSGANVLTF. CDR3 DNA: TGTGCCAGCAGTTATGCGGGACTCTCTGGGGCCAACGTCCTGACTTTC.

This clone was counted many times. Other DNA sequences in this sample translate to the same CDR3. The gene calls are TRBV2 and TRBJ2-2; unclear D gene. Germline V gene data show CDR1 as SNHLY and CDR2 as FYNNEI. The CDR3 contains 11 residues. V was shortened by 5 bases and J by 3 bases, with 1 base between the two germline ends. CDR3 loop: CASSYTGELFF. In nucleotides, the CDR3 is TGTGCCAGCAGTTACACCGGGGAGCTGTTTTTT.

This CDR3 reads CAISPGTGLGQPQHF. CDR3 sequence (DNA): TGTGCCATCAGTCCCGGGACAGGGCTCGGTCAGCCCCAGCATTTT. V is TRBV10-3 and J is TRBJ1-5, with 9 bases matching TRBD1. The V gene's germline CDR1 is ENHRY and CDR2 SYGVKD. V was pared by 5 bases and J by 6 bases, with 8 bases of the junction left unmatched. The CDR3 runs to 15 residues.

This clone was counted between two and nine times. V gene TRBV7-2 combines with J gene TRBJ2-5, with 10 bases matching TRBD2. CDR1 is SGHTA and CDR2 is FQGNSA in the germline V gene. J gave up 5 bases and V 4 bases, and 13 bases lay outside the gene matches. The CDR3 runs 17 residues. The CDR3 sequence: CASSSSRLAGARETQYF. DNA of the CDR3: TGTGCCAGCAGCTCGAGTCGGCTAGCGGGGGCCCGGGAGACCCAGTACTTC.

This chain links TRBV30 with TRBJ2-5; D might be TRBD1 (5 bases). The germline gives CDR1 GTSNPN, CDR2 SVGIG (reference sequence). The CDR3 extends over 12 amino acids. V was cut by 2 bases and J by 3 bases, with 7 bases left in between. This chain's CDR3 is CAWSSGKETQYF. CDR3 nucleotide sequence: TGTGCCTGGAGTTCAGGGAAAGAGACCCAGTACTTC.

This rearrangement joins TRBV25-1 to TRBJ2-1; 10 positions agree with TRBD2. Looked up from germline, CDR1 is MGHDK and CDR2 is SYGVNS. This CDR3 region has 15 residues. V was clipped by 8 bases and J by 2 bases; unmatched bases: 6. The CDR3 coding sequence is TGTGCCAGCCACACCGGGACTAGCGCCTACAATGAGCAGTTCTTC. Translation gives CASHTGTSAYNEQFF.

There are a few counts of this clone. This chain uses TRBV9 with TRBJ2-2, with 11 bases lining up with TRBD2. This CDR3 spans 17 amino acids. CDR1 is SGDLS and CDR2 is YYNGEE in the germline V gene. The trim removed 0 bases at V and 5 bases at J, leaving 6 bases unmatched. CDR3 DNA: TGTGCCAGCAGCGTAGCTGCGACTAGCGGGGTAACCGGGGAGCTGTTTTTT. Encoded protein: CASSVAATSGVTGELFF. Filled out from reference TRBV9 and TRBJ2-2, the complete variable domain reads DSGVTQTPKHLITATGQRVTLRCSPRSGDLSVYWYQQSLDQGLQFLIQYYNGEERAKGNILERFSAQQFPDLHSELNLSSLELGDSALYFCASSVAATSGVTGELFFGEGSRLTVL.

The CDR3 nucleotides read TGCAGCGTTGAAGATGTCGGGCTGAACACTGAAGCTTTCTTT. Protein sequence: CSVEDVGLNTEAFF. The chain employs TRBV29-1 and TRBJ1-1; no clear D. This CDR3 has 14 amino acids. The V gene's germline CDR1 is SQVTM and CDR2 ANQGSEA. Between the trimmed V and J ends, which lost 0 bases and 0 bases, there was a span of 8 bases.

This clone was counted a few times. The chain couples TRBV4-1 to TRBJ2-3, with TRBD2 as a possible D gene (6 bases). The germline gives CDR1 MGHRA, CDR2 YSYEKL. This CDR3 contains 12 residues. V shed 8 bases and J shed 3 bases, with 9 bases lying between them. The CDR3 DNA follows: TGCGCCAGCCGGGACTTGACAGATACGCAGTATTTT. This encodes CASRDLTDTQYF.